This entry describes one TCR beta chain. This record belongs to a study of control samples from healthy donors and cancer patients. Using immunoSEQ multiplex PCR, the repertoire was profiled, and TCRdb retains in-frame clones only, with some absent. The sample holds about 120,000 clones, roughly 90% seen once. The CDR3 covers 13 residues. Looked up from germline, CDR1 is MNHEY and CDR2 is SMNVEV (reference sequence). The germline V and J ends were trimmed by 10 bases and 7 bases, with 19 bases remaining between them. This receptor was identified in a man aged 50 to 60 in good health. The chain combines TRBV27 with TRBJ2-5, with D maybe TRBD2 (5 bases). Source material: blood. CDR3 DNA: TGTGCCACCGCCACCGGCGGGTTAGGGACCCAGTACTTC. Amino acids: CATATGGLGTQYF.